This T cell receptor beta chain was sequenced during a study of CD8 T cells in ankylosing spondylitis. At least ten counts were recorded for this clonotype. One entry per CDR3 protein, called by TCRdb with MiXCR from the 5' RACE reads. The sample lists roughly 250,000 distinct CDR3 sequences, around 9.1% occurring once. CDR3 length: 16 residues. Germline V lookup: CDR1 DFQATT, CDR2 SNEGSKA (reference sequence). After removal of 0 bases from V and 2 bases from J, the junction contained 3 bases not matched to a gene. The chain combines TRBV20-1 with TRBJ2-3, with 12 bases lining up with TRBD2. Source material: blood, either unsorted or a sorted T cell fraction (not recorded which). This clonotype was sampled from a male donor with ankylosing spondylitis or in good health (not recorded which). The CDR3 nucleotides read TGCAGTGCTAGAGATCGACTAGCGGGAGCCACAGATACGCAGTATTTT. It translates to CSARDRLAGATDTQYF.